The clone carrying this T cell receptor (beta chain) has ten or more counts. Its antigen is unknown. The source of the sample is a study of spatial heterogeneity in lung cancer. Study-wide results and limits: Tumor mutation counts were tracked by expanded intratumoral alpha and beta TCR counts.

Time point noted: sample taken at primary tumor resection. Unsorted samples of tumor, nontumor lung or frozen PBMC had their whole RNA sequenced. TCR cDNA molecules were tagged individually, and each one carried a unique molecular identifier. TCRdb processed the 5' RACE reads anew with MiXCR; each CDR3 protein has one entry. The sample yields about 9,200 distinct CDR3 sequences, roughly 2.8% seen once. The CDR3 has 15 amino acids. Germline lookup yields CDR1 MGHRA and CDR2 YSYEKL. Trimming shortened V by 0 bases and J by 0 bases, and 6 bases separated the two germline ends. V gene TRBV4-1 combines with J gene TRBJ1-5, with no clear D. The specimen was lung tumor tissue, collected at surgery. This TCR came from a male donor with early-stage non-small cell lung cancer. CDR3 region: CASSQEAYSNQPQHF. CDR3 bases: TGCGCCAGCAGCCAAGAGGCATATAGCAATCAGCCCCAGCATTTT.